There are a few counts of the clone carrying this T cell receptor (beta chain). Its antigen remains unknown. TCRdb recomputed calls from the 5' RACE reads with MiXCR, one row per CDR3 protein. Found here are under 250,000 distinct CDR3 sequences, 3% to 3.5% of them singletons; the top ten hold around 3%. This sample was included in a study of T cells after yellow fever vaccination. Overall study findings and caveats: In FACS-sorted repertoires, abundant clonotypes from the bulk population could appear as contaminants.

With 0 bases clipped from V and 2 bases from J, the junction kept 4 bases outside the gene matches. Germline V gives CDR1 SGHTA, CDR2 FQGNSA. The CDR3 has 16 residues. V gene TRBV7-2 combines with J gene TRBJ1-2; TRBD1 aligns across 9 bases. The sample consisted of CD4+ T cells sorted from PBMCs, taken 10 days after the yellow fever booster vaccination. The clonotype comes from a man aged 18 to 35 who received the YFV17D yellow fever vaccine. The CDR3 coding sequence is TGTGCCAGCAGCTTAGCGGGGACAGGGCAAAACTATGGCTACACCTTC. Protein: CASSLAGTGQNYGYTF.